The 15 T cell receptor beta chains reported below all come from one sample, sequenced in a study of T cells expressing NK-cell markers. TCRdb reprocessed the 5' RACE reads, with one entry per CDR3 protein and no DNA. Its clone listing holds some 280,000 distinct CDR3 sequences. The sequenced material came from blood T cells: a sorted CD56 or NKG2C T cell subset, CD4+ or CD8+ T cells, or bulk PBMC T cells (not recorded which). These receptors all come from a man between 18 and 29 years old in good health.

This CDR3 reads CASSVFREGTAGNTIYF. V is TRBV9 and J is TRBJ1-3; TCRdb names TRBD1, which stays unverified in the absence of DNA. Per germline, CDR1 SGDLS and CDR2 YYNGEE. CDR3 size: 17 residues.

The chain employs TRBV10-3 and TRBJ2-2; the TRBD2 assignment by TCRdb is unverifiable without DNA. CDR3 length: 16 amino acids. Germline values: CDR1 ENHRY, CDR2 SYGVKD. The CDR3 is CAISDTSGRATGELFF.

This chain uses TRBV5-1 with TRBJ1-2; checking the TCRdb D call of TRBD1 is not possible without DNA. The CDR3 runs 15 residues. Per the germline V gene, CDR1 is SGHRS and CDR2 is YFSETQ. CDR3 sequence: CASSSLTGGRLGYTF. The variable domain in full, with the rest retrieved from reference TRBV5-1 and TRBJ1-2, is KAGVTQTPRYLIKTRGQQVTLSCSPISGHRSVSWYQQTPGQGLQFLFEYFSETQRNKGNFPGRFSGRQFSNSRSEMNVSTLELGDSALYLCASSSLTGGRLGYTFGSGTRLTVV.

This sequence joins TRBV6-6 and TRBJ2-5. CDR1 and CDR2 from the germline V gene are MNHNY and SVGAGI (reference sequence). The CDR3 is made up of 11 amino acids. CDR3 in amino acids: CATQVGETQYF.

The chain couples TRBV2 to TRBJ2-2. This CDR3 is 14 amino acids long. Germline lookup yields CDR1 SNHLY and CDR2 FYNNEI. CDR3 in amino acids: CASTRTSGAGELFF.

The chain couples TRBV12-3 or TRBV12-4 to TRBJ1-1; TCRdb lists TRBD1, though no DNA is available to test this call. The CDR3 covers 11 residues. The CDR3 loop is CASSLVGGAFF.

The rearrangement joins TRBV2 to TRBJ2-7; as DNA is missing, the TRBD1 call by TCRdb cannot be tested. The CDR3 is 14 amino acids. Germline-derived CDR1 and CDR2 are SNHLY and FYNNEI. The CDR3 protein is CASDGTGPGYEQYF.

This chain joins TRBV12-3 or TRBV12-4 and TRBJ1-2; lacking DNA, the TRBD1 call made by TCRdb goes unchecked. This CDR3 has 16 residues. CDR3: CASSSTGGATNYGYTF.

Here the CDR3 reads CASRLDRGTNTEAFF. The rearrangement joins TRBV7-2 to TRBJ1-1; no DNA is available, so the TRBD1 call from TCRdb remains unchecked. There are 15 residues in the CDR3. From germline, CDR1 is SGHTA and CDR2 FQGNSA.

The chain joins TRBV7-2 to TRBJ1-5; the TCRdb D gene call, TRBD1, has no DNA to confirm it. From germline, CDR1 is SGHTA and CDR2 FQGNSA. The CDR3 sequence is 13 residues long. The CDR3 reads CASSPGRDQPQHF.

The rearrangement joins TRBV28 to TRBJ2-6; the D call of TRBD2 rests on TCRdb alone, since no DNA is present to check it. CDR1 MDHEN and CDR2 SYDVKM come from the germline V gene. The CDR3 totals 17 residues. The CDR3 spells CASSPAGLPSGANVLTF.

The V call is TRBV6-2 or TRBV6-3, the J call TRBJ2-3. This CDR3 is 14 amino acids long. The germline gives CDR1 MNHEY, CDR2 SVGEGT. CDR3: CASSYSPDLTTQYF.

The rearrangement uses TRBV10-3 and TRBJ2-1; without DNA, the TCRdb call of TRBD1 cannot be checked. The CDR3 has 17 amino acids. Germline CDR1 is ENHRY and CDR2 is SYGVKD. The CDR3 here is CAISERLGQGGINEQFF.

V is TRBV29-1 and J is TRBJ1-5; the TCRdb D gene call, TRBD1, has no DNA to confirm it. The CDR3 has 14 residues. Germline-derived CDR1 and CDR2 are SQVTM and ANQGSEA. CDR3 region: CSVEAGEGGQPQHF.

The chain joins TRBV5-1 to TRBJ2-1; the TCRdb call, TRBD2, lacks DNA for checking. The CDR3 has 15 residues. Germline assignment: CDR1 SGHRS and CDR2 YFSETQ. CDR3 region: CASSLKRKREDEQFF.